What follows is one T cell receptor beta chain and its context. This specimen comes from a study of PD-L1 blockade in urothelial cancer. The wider study: The year 2014 saw patients start atezolizumab, 1,200 mg intravenously every 3 weeks. The authors examined blood 3 weeks (second dose) and 6 weeks after treatment start. Per blood sample, T cells had a median of around 150,000.

The method was immunoSEQ multiplex PCR; TCRdb's version includes in-frame clones alone and lacks a portion of them. The sample contains more than 95,000 clones, roughly 82% of which appear only once. Time point in this sample: peripheral blood 6 weeks after treatment start. Material: PBMCs, obtained around atezolizumab (anti-PD-L1) treatment. This receptor was obtained from a man in his forties or fifties with urothelial cancer.

The CDR3 coding sequence is TGTGCCAGCAGCGATACAGGGGAAAAAGCCTACGAGCAGTACTTC. Protein product: CASSDTGEKAYEQYF. The V gene is TRBV2, the J gene TRBJ2-7; 7 bases line up with TRBD1. CDR3 length: 15 amino acids. J gave up 2 bases and V 6 bases, and 10 bases lay outside the gene matches. CDR1 and CDR2 (germline): SNHLY, FYNNEI.